Listed below are T cell receptor beta chains from one sample, sequenced in a study of vaccination and CD4 T cells after COVID-19. TCRdb recomputed calls from the PCR reads with MiXCR, one row per CDR3 protein. The profile shows around 3,500 distinct CDR3 sequences, 15% to 20% of them singletons. These receptors are not linked to any known antigen. Sequenced: CD4+ T cells from blood, cultured in vitro. These receptor sequences come from a human donor who had recovered from COVID-19. Both conserved end residues are part of each CDR3. Each record gives: J gene, D gene, V gene, clone size, CDR3 protein, CDR3 DNA. The D gene is left open where the match is weak. Size is stated for part of the rows, as once, few or many counts, or as a class when the clone is expanded.

j_call: TRBJ1-1
d_call: .
v_call: TRBV20-1
clone_size: .
cdr3_aa: CSATLQGLSEAFF
cdr3_nt: TGCAGTGCGACCCTACAGGGTCTTTCTGAAGCTTTCTTT

j_call: TRBJ1-1
d_call: TRBD1
v_call: TRBV9
clone_size: few
cdr3_aa: CASSVVGTGGVEAFF
cdr3_nt: TGTGCCAGCAGCGTAGTAGGGACAGGGGGCGTTGAGGCTTTCTTT

j_call: TRBJ2-3
d_call: TRBD1
v_call: TRBV19
clone_size: .
cdr3_aa: CASSMSGTGVGDTQYF
cdr3_nt: TGTGCCAGTAGTATGTCCGGGACAGGGGTGGGAGATACGCAGTATTTT

j_call: TRBJ1-2
d_call: .
v_call: TRBV6-2/TRBV6-3
clone_size: .
cdr3_aa: CASSYSDTRNYGYTF
cdr3_nt: TGTGCCAGCAGTTACTCGGACACCCGGAACTATGGCTACACCTTC

j_call: TRBJ1-2
d_call: .
v_call: TRBV2
clone_size: medium-sized
cdr3_aa: CANKKGAANYGYTF
cdr3_nt: TGTGCCAACAAAAAAGGGGCTGCAAACTATGGCTACACCTTC

j_call: TRBJ1-2
d_call: .
v_call: TRBV18
clone_size: medium-sized
cdr3_aa: CASSPGSDYGYTF
cdr3_nt: TGTGCCAGCTCACCTGGCTCGGACTATGGCTACACCTTC

j_call: TRBJ2-3
d_call: TRBD2
v_call: TRBV6-5
clone_size: few
cdr3_aa: CASSYPDSGGPADTQYF
cdr3_nt: TGTGCCAGCAGTTACCCTGATAGCGGGGGTCCGGCAGATACGCAGTATTTT

j_call: TRBJ2-1
d_call: .
v_call: TRBV20-1
clone_size: few
cdr3_aa: CSAKGRTQTYNEQFF
cdr3_nt: TGCAGTGCTAAGGGGAGGACACAAACCTACAATGAGCAGTTCTTC

j_call: TRBJ1-6
d_call: TRBD1
v_call: TRBV7-9
clone_size: few
cdr3_aa: CASSPMGQGNSPLHF
cdr3_nt: TGTGCCAGCAGCCCAATGGGACAGGGTAATTCACCCCTCCACTTT

j_call: TRBJ1-5
d_call: .
v_call: TRBV19
clone_size: medium-sized
cdr3_aa: CASTLGVYASSNQPQHF
cdr3_nt: TGTGCCAGTACCCTTGGGGTTTACGCTTCAAGCAATCAGCCCCAGCATTTT

j_call: TRBJ2-5
d_call: TRBD2
v_call: TRBV2
clone_size: few
cdr3_aa: CASIISGAGTQYF
cdr3_nt: TGTGCCAGCATTATTAGCGGGGCCGGGACCCAGTACTTC

j_call: TRBJ2-6
d_call: .
v_call: TRBV24-1
clone_size: .
cdr3_aa: CATSDFGPSGANVLTF
cdr3_nt: TGTGCCACCAGTGATTTCGGGCCTTCTGGGGCCAACGTCCTGACTTTC

j_call: TRBJ1-1
d_call: TRBD1
v_call: TRBV6-2/TRBV6-3
clone_size: medium-sized
cdr3_aa: CASSYAEGALAEAFF
cdr3_nt: TGTGCCAGCAGTTACGCCGAGGGGGCCCTCGCTGAAGCTTTCTTT

j_call: TRBJ2-4
d_call: .
v_call: TRBV20-1
clone_size: medium-sized
cdr3_aa: CSARVGLGGNIQYF
cdr3_nt: TGCAGTGCTAGAGTCGGGTTAGGGGGAAACATTCAGTACTTC

j_call: TRBJ2-7
d_call: TRBD1
v_call: TRBV7-9
clone_size: few
cdr3_aa: CASSLGGTGAAYEQYF
cdr3_nt: TGTGCCAGCAGCTTAGGCGGGACAGGGGCGGCCTACGAGCAGTACTTC

j_call: TRBJ1-2
d_call: TRBD1
v_call: TRBV7-9
clone_size: medium-sized
cdr3_aa: CASSLVGDRGHSGYTF
cdr3_nt: TGTGCCAGCAGCTTAGTCGGGGACAGGGGGCACAGTGGCTACACCTTC

j_call: TRBJ2-3
d_call: .
v_call: TRBV6-1
clone_size: .
cdr3_aa: CASSRGGGGLGDTQYF
cdr3_nt: TGTGCCAGCAGTAGAGGGGGCGGGGGGCTTGGCGATACGCAGTATTTT